This T cell receptor beta chain was retrieved from a study of T cell responses to AZD1222 COVID-19 vaccine. About the research overall: Doses given second, at about 4 or about 12 weeks, were pooled.

The V gene lost 2 bases and the J gene lost 11 bases, with 9 bases spanning the gap. Germline assignment: CDR1 LGHDT and CDR2 YNNKEL (reference sequence). CDR3 length: 12 residues. As for this clone: The antigen is undetermined.

Study results and limitations: Only six individuals given AZD1222 were seropositive at baseline. Reportedly, close to half of spike-specific TCRs are directed against unmutated variant regions. Elevations in Spike-specific TCR breadth and depth followed administration of two AZD1222 doses.

Generated by immunoSEQ multiplex PCR, the TCRdb table keeps only in-frame clones and is missing some. The sample holds about 180,000 clones, about 89% seen once. Here the sequenced sample was peripheral blood, taken on day 0 of AZD1222 vaccination. The chain is built from TRBV3-1 (or the pseudogene TRBV3-2) and TRBJ1-4; D is possibly TRBD1 (5 bases). This receptor was obtained from an adult in good health. In DNA form, the CDR3 reads TGTGCCAGCAGCCAAACCGGGGGGAAACTGTTTTTT. Translation gives CASSQTGGKLFF.